Only one count was recorded for the clone carrying this TCR beta chain. The sample comes from a study of memory CD4+ T cells and cytomegalovirus serostatus. The sort gate was single viable CD3+CD4+CD8-CD45RO+ cells for memory CD4+ T cells. Total CD4+ T cells were enriched by CD4 positive selection. Method: immunoSEQ multiplex PCR; TCRdb's copy keeps in-frame clones and lacks some. The profile shows about 61,000 clones, around four fifths of them singletons. The sequencing input was memory CD4+ T cells from blood. This clonotype originated in an adult in good health and CMV-seronegative.

The CDR3 reads CARRTQTPGGEKLFF. In DNA, the CDR3 is TGTGCCAGACGTACACAAACTCCAGGAGGTGAAAAACTGTTTTTT. The chain employs TRBV30 and TRBJ1-4; D remains ambiguous. Per germline, CDR1 GTSNPN and CDR2 SVGIG (reference sequence). This CDR3 comprises 15 residues. V dropped 8 bases and J dropped 7 bases, with 23 bases sitting between them. Based on the CDR3 plus reference TRBV30 and TRBJ1-4, the full variable domain is SQTIHQWPATLVQPVGSPLSLECTVEGTSNPNLYWYRQAAGRGLQLLFYSVGIGQISSEVPQNLSASRPQDRQFILSSKKLLLSDSGFYLCARRTQTPGGEKLFFGSGTQLSVL.